The subject of this entry is one T cell receptor beta chain. Its target is unknown. After removal of 5 bases from V and 3 bases from J, the junction contained 8 bases not matched to a gene. CDR3 length: 15 amino acids. Germline V gene data show CDR1 as SGHTA and CDR2 as FQGTGA. The protocol was immunoSEQ multiplex PCR, while the TCRdb copy is restricted to in-frame clones and leaves out a portion. This table has about 64,000 clones, approximately 87% appearing once. Recipients received nonmyeloablative bone marrow transplants from related graft donors, with transient mixed chimerism. This entry is derived from a study of Tregs in tolerant kidney transplant recipients. Study results and limitations: Changing PCR primers prevented nucleotide comparison between some patients' samples.

The source is a human patient who received a combined kidney and bone marrow transplant. Some T cells may originate from the graft donor. The chain combines TRBV7-3 with TRBJ1-2, with 8 bases that match TRBD1. The material sequenced was CD4+ T cells from blood (PBMCs), taken 6 months after the transplant. The CDR3 nucleotides read TGTGCCAGCAGCCTCGGACAGGGCCCCTACTATGGCTACACCTTC. Its translation is CASSLGQGPYYGYTF.